A selection of T cell receptor beta chains follows, all from one sample in a study of blood T cell repertoires in COVID-19. Clones were read by immunoSEQ multiplex PCR, and TCRdb kept only the in-frame ones, dropping some. Of some 150,000 clones in the sample, about 80% were seen once. Sequencing input: PBMCs or T cells enriched from blood (not recorded which). The source of these receptors is a woman aged 18-35 years who had been exposed to COVID-19. The CDR3 runs from the conserved cysteine through the conserved F or W. The D gene is left open where the match is weak. Size tells how often a clone was seen (once, few, many) or the class of an expanded clone, and some rows leave it out.

CDR3 | V | size | J | D
CAWKSWSETQYF | TRBV30 | once | TRBJ2-5 | .
CASSYSSAGTSFSYEQYF | TRBV6-2/TRBV6-3 | . | TRBJ2-7 | .
CASSIASQGLWGYTF | TRBV19 | once | TRBJ1-2 | .
CASSFGTNSYNEQFF | TRBV5-8 | . | TRBJ2-1 | .
CSVQTDNYGYTF | TRBV29-1 | few | TRBJ1-2 | .
CASSLKTAYNEQFF | TRBV5-4 | once | TRBJ2-1 | .
CASSSGQGPPLHF | TRBV7-2 | . | TRBJ1-6 | TRBD1
CASSLALADYNEQFF | TRBV5-1 | few | TRBJ2-1 | TRBD2
CASSFGLSRGQFF | TRBV12-3/TRBV12-4 | . | TRBJ2-1 | .
CASSPQTGVPDEQFF | TRBV5-1 | . | TRBJ2-1 | TRBD1
CSVEVQTGDTQYF | TRBV29-1 | . | TRBJ2-3 | .
CAKRVYEQYF | TRBV6-5 | . | TRBJ2-7 | .
CASSFRTGGYGYTF | TRBV28 | . | TRBJ1-2 | TRBD1
CSVAGQAKETQYF | TRBV29-1 | . | TRBJ2-5 | .
CASSLRQGLYEQYF | TRBV5-1 | . | TRBJ2-7 | .
CASSWTRMNTEAFF | TRBV5-1 | . | TRBJ1-1 | .
CATRTPTGRIRNEQFF | TRBV15 | . | TRBJ2-1 | .
CASSSQGVNNSPLHF | TRBV7-2 | . | TRBJ1-6 | TRBD1
CASSLFAGTEAFF | TRBV5-1 | once | TRBJ1-1 | .
CASSLEAGPPQFF | TRBV5-4 | . | TRBJ2-1 | .
CASSAPTGAQRGSDTQYF | TRBV7-8 | . | TRBJ2-3 | .
CASSQGSGRFAFF | TRBV23-1 | . | TRBJ1-1 | .
CASSYPGQGFGTDTQYF | TRBV5-6 | few | TRBJ2-3 | TRBD1
CASSWGDRGTDTQYF | TRBV5-4 | . | TRBJ2-3 | TRBD1
CASSSDRWDYGYTF | TRBV5-1 | . | TRBJ1-2 | .
CASSFRRDDTDTQYF | TRBV6-2/TRBV6-3 | . | TRBJ2-3 | .
CASRGGRVRNEQFF | TRBV6-5 | . | TRBJ2-1 | TRBD2
CASSKIGQGDGYTF | TRBV2 | . | TRBJ1-2 | TRBD1
CASSLVAGVADTQYF | TRBV11-1 | . | TRBJ2-3 | TRBD2
CASSFPAGNRAGGYTF | TRBV7-2 | . | TRBJ1-2 | .
CASSFSGEGAYEQYF | TRBV27 | . | TRBJ2-7 | .
CASSFQGAYGYTF | TRBV7-9 | . | TRBJ1-2 | .
CASSVEPGLAGEYEQYF | TRBV5-8 | . | TRBJ2-7 | TRBD2
CASSPPWGGLGTEAFF | TRBV28 | few | TRBJ1-1 | .
CAWSVRETFYTF | TRBV30 | . | TRBJ1-2 | .
CASSLGALSGVETQYF | TRBV11-3 | . | TRBJ2-5 | .
CASSLGQDYLYEQYF | TRBV11-2 | . | TRBJ2-7 | TRBD1
CAWRGQGWAYNEQFF | TRBV30 | once | TRBJ2-1 | TRBD1
CASSLVPRNEQFF | TRBV7-9 | . | TRBJ2-1 | .
CAGGLAGGPGLQETQYF | TRBV7-9 | . | TRBJ2-5 | TRBD2
CASSQVVRTSGRQGNAGELFF | TRBV4-2 | . | TRBJ2-2 | TRBD2
CASSLYTSYGYTF | TRBV5-1 | . | TRBJ1-2 | .
CAIRPGTSGYEQYF | TRBV10-3 | few | TRBJ2-7 | TRBD2
CASSGQSSYNSPLHF | TRBV18 | . | TRBJ1-6 | .
CASSPQRGIYEQYF | TRBV5-1 | . | TRBJ2-7 | TRBD2